These T cell receptor beta chains were read from a single sample in a study of regulatory T cells in long-lasting Graves disease. Via MiXCR, TCRdb re-called the multiplex PCR reads, giving one row per CDR3 protein. The table includes about 540,000 distinct CDR3 sequences, less than 15% detected once. These data also formed part of another study, on T cells in Graves' hyperthyroidism and ophthalmopathy.

The sequences come from peripheral blood mononuclear cells (PBMCs), collected at new diagnosis, from a patient treated with antithyroid drugs. The receptors were sampled from a young man with Graves disease. Each CDR3 is given without its conserved first and last residue. D genes are given only for firm matches. Clone size, where shown, is once, few, many, or a class for clones that have expanded.

TRBJ2-7 | many | - | TRBV11-2 | ASSFIWGTKPDEQY
TRBJ2-7 | many | - | TRBV20-1 | SARDQAGKQY
TRBJ2-5 | - | TRBD2 | TRBV18 | ASSPQPGGETQY
TRBJ2-3 | - | TRBD1 | TRBV4-1 | ASTRDSSSTDTQY
TRBJ1-2 | few | TRBD1 | TRBV3-1 | ASSPRIPPGQYGYT
TRBJ2-3 | - | TRBD2 | TRBV20-1 | SAFSVGAGEADTQY
TRBJ2-7 | - | TRBD1 | TRBV18 | ASSPGQGGHEQY
TRBJ2-2 | once | - | TRBV24-1 | ATRVAISNTGELF
TRBJ2-2 | many | - | TRBV11-3 | ASSLTWGNTGELF
TRBJ2-7 | - | TRBD1 | TRBV20-1 | SARGGQGEYEQY
TRBJ1-2 | - | TRBD1 | TRBV20-1 | SARGTGRTDGYT
TRBJ1-3 | - | - | TRBV20-1 | SARDPGLSGNTIY
TRBJ1-3 | once | - | TRBV29-1 | SAWTRAGNTIY
TRBJ2-2 | many | - | TRBV5-1 | ASSLTGGDTGELF
TRBJ2-2 | few | TRBD1 | TRBV4-1 | ASSRTGFKDTGELF
TRBJ1-2 | many | TRBD1 | TRBV6-1 | ASSVQGRNGYT
TRBJ2-2 | - | - | TRBV12-3/TRBV12-4 | ASFDIWDHKNTGELF
TRBJ2-5 | - | - | TRBV7-2 | ASRPDQETQY
TRBJ2-3 | many | TRBD2 | TRBV20-1 | SARSLAGLTDTQY
TRBJ1-6 | many | TRBD1 | TRBV5-1 | ASSEGQSHSPLH
TRBJ2-7 | many | - | TRBV7-9 | ASSPTDYEQY
TRBJ1-1 | many | - | TRBV12-3/TRBV12-4 | ASSLDGFLEAF
TRBJ2-7 | few | - | TRBV18 | ASSPPGGLGGYEQY
TRBJ2-3 | many | TRBD2 | TRBV20-1 | SASFAGELLDTQY
TRBJ2-7 | few | TRBD1 | TRBV11-2 | ASSFSDRVGSYEQY
TRBJ1-5 | few | - | TRBV30 | AWSGGRLQPQH
TRBJ2-2 | - | - | TRBV12-3/TRBV12-4 | ASSPQGRWTGELF
TRBJ2-3 | many | TRBD2 | TRBV14 | ASSKTSGRRDTQY
TRBJ2-1 | once | TRBD2 | TRBV7-9 | ASSLDWPSGGYNEQF
TRBJ2-1 | many | TRBD1 | TRBV5-4 | ASVDRGRNNEQF
TRBJ1-1 | many | - | TRBV20-1 | SASFRAIEAF
TRBJ2-7 | many | TRBD2 | TRBV27 | ASSFRVGTTNFYEQY
TRBJ1-2 | many | - | TRBV29-1 | SVGHDGYT
TRBJ2-7 | few | TRBD1 | TRBV20-1 | SAKDREKDMGEQY
TRBJ2-1 | - | TRBD1 | TRBV24-1 | ATSDPTGISYNEQF
TRBJ1-6 | few | - | TRBV6-5 | ASSYSRSNSPLH
TRBJ2-5 | few | - | TRBV5-1 | ASSSGTLQETQY
TRBJ2-7 | once | TRBD1 | TRBV6-5 | ASSYRTGPYEQY
TRBJ2-2 | many | - | TRBV12-3/TRBV12-4 | ASRPGLNTGELF
TRBJ1-3 | few | - | TRBV6-2/TRBV6-3 | ASTAAGPSGNTIY
TRBJ2-5 | many | - | TRBV11-2 | ASSLALQETQY
TRBJ2-5 | many | - | TRBV30 | AWRSRQRETQY
TRBJ1-5 | many | - | TRBV2 | ASSDPGGARQPQH
TRBJ2-2 | - | - | TRBV6-1 | ASSEDLAGAAAGELF
TRBJ2-1 | few | TRBD2 | TRBV24-1 | ATSDSGLAGGRNEQF
TRBJ2-3 | - | TRBD2 | TRBV18 | ASSPIAGVSTDTQY
TRBJ2-1 | - | TRBD1 | TRBV29-1 | SVEAGDRVLRDEQF
TRBJ2-7 | few | - | TRBV19 | ASSITGGTYEQY
TRBJ2-1 | many | - | TRBV19 | ASSIGPATGEQF